The rows below give T cell receptor beta chains drawn from one sample of a study of shared clonotypes between healthy human individuals. Method: immunoSEQ multiplex PCR; TCRdb's copy keeps in-frame clones and lacks some. The sample consists of around 510,000 clones, about 96% of them appearing once. The specimen was naive CD4+ T cells sorted from blood. These receptor sequences come from a young woman in good health. Each CDR3 is given with its conserved first and last residue. A D gene is named only where the DNA matches it firmly. A clone size is listed for some rows: how often the clone was seen (once, few, many), or a class if it is expanded.

>TRBJ2-7|NA|TRBD1|TRBV28
TGTGCCAGCAGTGCCTCCGGGACAGCACTATACGAGCAGTACTTC
CASSASGTALYEQYF
>TRBJ2-7|NA|NA|TRBV4-2
TGTGCCAGCAGCCAAGGTTGGGCATCCTCGTACGAGCAGTACTTC
CASSQGWASSYEQYF
>TRBJ2-5|NA|NA|TRBV18
TGTGCCAGCTCACCACTCCTATCCGGGACTCAAGAGACCCAGTACTTC
CASSPLLSGTQETQYF
>TRBJ2-5|NA|NA|TRBV18
TGTGCCAGCTCTCCGGAAAGAGAGACCCAGTACTTC
CASSPERETQYF
>TRBJ2-2|NA|NA|TRBV19
TGTGCCAGTACCCGACGGAACACCGGGGAGCTGTTTTTT
CASTRRNTGELFF
>TRBJ2-3|NA|TRBD2|TRBV28
TGTGCCAGCAGTCCATTGGGACTAGCGGGCGGCACAGATACGCAGTATTTT
CASSPLGLAGGTDTQYF
>TRBJ1-5|NA|TRBD1|TRBV15
TGTGCCACCAGCAGAGCGTTTAGTGACAGGGGTAACAATCAGCCCCAGCATTTT
CATSRAFSDRGNNQPQHF
>TRBJ1-5|NA|NA|TRBV10-2
TGCGCCAGCAGGGAATCCCGTGGGGGCTCATCGAATCAGCCCCAGCATTTT
CASRESRGGSSNQPQHF
>TRBJ1-2|NA|NA|TRBV18
TGTGCCAGCTCACCACCGGGCTTAGTTGGCTACACCTTC
CASSPPGLVGYTF
>TRBJ1-2|NA|NA|TRBV6-6
TGTGCCAGCAGTTACTCAGGGAGGGTTGACGATGGCTACACCTTC
CASSYSGRVDDGYTF
>TRBJ2-7|NA|TRBD2|TRBV19
TGTGCCAGTAGTAGCTCTAGCGGGACGTTAAATACACGGCAGTACTTC
CASSSSSGTLNTRQYF
>TRBJ2-3|NA|TRBD2|TRBV5-1
TGCGCCAGCAGCTTGGTTCTAGCGGGAACTGGTAGCACAGATACGCAGTATTTT
CASSLVLAGTGSTDTQYF
>TRBJ2-7|NA|TRBD1|TRBV27
TGTGCCAGCGCCGGGGACAGGGACTCCTACGAGCAGTACTTC
CASAGDRDSYEQYF
>TRBJ2-7|NA|TRBD2|TRBV13
TGTGCCAGCAGCCAAACTACTCGGGACCCGACTAGCGGGAGGACCTCCTACGAGCAGTACTTC
CASSQTTRDPTSGRTSYEQYF
>TRBJ2-5|NA|NA|TRBV5-1
TGCGCCAGCAGGGCTCAAGAGACCCAGTACTTC
CASRAQETQYF
>TRBJ2-5|NA|TRBD2|TRBV23-1
TGCGCCAGCACCCGCGGGGGGACGCGGGAGACCCAGTACTTC
CASTRGGTRETQYF
>TRBJ2-6|NA|NA|TRBV7-6
TGTGCCAGCAGCCCAAGGAACAGGGTACAAGCTGGGGCCAACGTCCTGACTTTC
CASSPRNRVQAGANVLTF
>TRBJ2-1|NA|TRBD2|TRBV28
TGTGCCAGCAGTGGAGGACTAGTAAGCAATGAGCAGTTCTTC
CASSGGLVSNEQFF
>TRBJ1-5|NA|TRBD1|TRBV16
TGTGCCAGCAGCCTCCACGCGGACAGGGCCAATCAGCCCCAGCATTTT
CASSLHADRANQPQHF
>TRBJ2-1|once|TRBD2|TRBV30
TGTGCCTGGAGTCCCCGTTTAGCGGGATACAATGAGCAGTTCTTC
CAWSPRLAGYNEQFF
>TRBJ1-1|NA|NA|TRBV11-2
TGTGCCAGCAGCTCGGGAGTCGGAGGAGCTTTCTTT
CASSSGVGGAFF
>TRBJ1-2|NA|TRBD1|TRBV19
TGTGCCAGTAGTACCTCGACAGGGGGCAGCTATGGCTACACCTTC
CASSTSTGGSYGYTF
>TRBJ2-1|NA|TRBD2|TRBV18
TGTGCCAGCTCACCCACTAGCGGGAGGAACAATGAGCAGTTCTTC
CASSPTSGRNNEQFF
>TRBJ2-7|NA|NA|TRBV11-1
TGTGCCAGCAGCCAGGACAGCGGGTACGAGCAGTACTTC
CASSQDSGYEQYF